This T cell receptor (beta chain) emerged from a study of cytomegalovirus exposure and HLA in healthy donors. Primers: 60 Vbeta forward and 13 Jbeta reverse. Assay: immunoSEQ multiplex PCR; the TCRdb copy retains only in-frame clones and omits some. The sample records some 140,000 clones, around 80% being singletons. This clone was detected only a few times. There are 12 residues in the CDR3. Germline CDR1 reads MNHNY; CDR2 reads SVGAGI (reference sequence). V was clipped by 8 bases and J by 6 bases, with 12 bases between them. The specimen sequenced was PBMCs. The chain has TRBV6-6 and TRBJ2-3, with a tentative D call TRBD1 (5 bases). The sequence came from a man under 40 in good health and CMV-seropositive. The CDR3 nucleotides read TGTGCCAGCGGGGCCACATGGGATACGCAGTATTTT. Translated: CASGATWDTQYF.